The next 5 T cell receptor beta chains were all read from a single sample in a study of cytomegalovirus exposure and HLA in healthy donors. The study ran its PCR with 60 Vbeta and 13 Jbeta primers. TCRdb keeps only in-frame clones here, not all; method: immunoSEQ multiplex PCR. The sample lists some 130,000 clones; around three quarters were seen once. Material for sequencing was PBMCs. Receptors originate from a young man in good health and CMV-seronegative.

This clone was seen a handful of times. V is TRBV9 and J is TRBJ1-1; a weak D match, TRBD1 (5 bases). The CDR3 sequence is 14 residues long. Germline V gene data show CDR1 as SGDLS and CDR2 as YYNGEE. V lost 5 bases and J 7 bases, leaving 18 bases between the germline ends. As DNA, the CDR3 is TGTGCCAGCAGGTCTCCCGGCCAGGGCAGTGAAGCTTTCTTT. Its translation is CASRSPGQGSEAFF. Full variable domain (remainder filled in from reference TRBV9 and TRBJ1-1): DSGVTQTPKHLITATGQRVTLRCSPRSGDLSVYWYQQSLDQGLQFLIQYYNGEERAKGNILERFSAQQFPDLHSELNLSSLELGDSALYFCASRSPGQGSEAFFGQGTRLTVV.

This clone showed up just once. This sequence joins TRBV5-6 and TRBJ2-1, with D possibly matching TRBD2 (6 bases). This CDR3 is built from 15 residues. Trimming cost V 3 bases and J 2 bases, with 12 bases left between them. CDR1 and CDR2 from the germline V gene are SGHDT and YYEEEE. CDR3 coding DNA: TGTGCCAGCAGCTCCCGACTAGTCCCCTACAATGAGCAGTTCTTC. Protein product: CASSSRLVPYNEQFF.

J is TRBJ2-1 and V is TRBV5-1; 11 nucleotides match TRBD2. V shed 4 bases and J 9 bases; nucleotides not matched to a gene: 9. Per the germline V gene, CDR1 is SGHRS and CDR2 is YFSETQ. This CDR3 contains 15 residues. In DNA, the CDR3 is TGCGCCAGCAGCCTTTCACTAGCGGGGGCGGGTGAGCAGTTCTTC. Its translation is CASSLSLAGAGEQFF.

This chain links TRBV18 with TRBJ1-4; no reliable D call. V was trimmed by 1 base and J by 0 bases, leaving 9 bases between them. Germline V lookup: CDR1 KGHSH, CDR2 LQKENI. This CDR3 has 16 residues. CDR3 protein: CASSPREITTNEKLFF. The CDR3, as DNA: TGTGCCAGCTCACCACGGGAGATTACAACTAATGAAAAACTGTTTTTT.

This chain links TRBV28 with TRBJ2-7; D is possibly TRBD2 (5 bases). The CDR3 runs 15 residues. V shed 6 bases and J shed 3 bases, with 18 bases lying between them. CDR1 is MDHEN and CDR2 is SYDVKM in the germline V gene. The CDR3 protein is CASRPPGQEVYEQYF. CDR3 nucleotides: TGTGCCAGCAGACCCCCCGGGCAGGAGGTCTACGAGCAGTACTTC.